This TCR beta chain was identified in a study of blood T cell repertoires in COVID-19. At the level of the study: Donors in the United States, Italy and Spain gave samples during acute or convalescent COVID-19. From T cells, B-cell-depleted T cells, or PBMCs came the material, which was cDNA or gDNA.

CDR1 and CDR2 from the germline V gene are SQVTM and ANQGSEA. This CDR3 contains 14 residues. Trimming at V came to 6 bases and at J to 8 bases, leaving 12 bases not matched to a gene. In the source study's methods: Amplification of reference gene primers provided the estimated nucleated cell counts. Generated by immunoSEQ multiplex PCR, the TCRdb table keeps only in-frame clones and is missing some. The D gene and trimming were derived from the DNA, and the V and J assignments and clone size from that table. The sample includes approximately 90,000 clones, around 80% seen only once; the top ten take 10% to 12%.

The sample was peripheral blood. This sequence was found in an older man with acute or convalescent COVID-19. The gene calls are TRBV29-1 and TRBJ2-1; TRBD1 agrees at 8 bases. The CDR3 reads CSVETGGRGYEQFF. The CDR3 DNA follows: TGCAGCGTCGAAACAGGGGGTCGGGGGTATGAGCAGTTCTTC.